The rows below give T cell receptor beta chains drawn from one sample of a study of T cell repertoires in cytomegalovirus infection. No antigen has been identified for these receptors. MiXCR was run by TCRdb on the reads, yielding one entry per CDR3 protein. This sample yields around 55,000 distinct CDR3 sequences, of which 20% are seen a single time; approximately 26% belongs to the top ten. The sample in question was CD8+ T cells from cultured PBMCs, obtained from culture after CMV antigen stimulation. The receptors originated from a human donor in good health (CMV status not recorded). Some clones in this sample may be carry-over from other donors' samples. The CDR3 runs from the conserved cysteine through the conserved F or W. Fields, in order: J gene, V gene, D gene, clone size, CDR3 protein, CDR3 DNA. The D gene is left open where the match is weak. The size field is filled for only some rows; it gives once, few, many or a size class.

TRBJ1-5	TRBV4-1	.	few	CASSKSGLSNQPQHF	TGCGCCAGCAGCAAAAGCGGGCTTAGCAATCAGCCCCAGCATTTT
TRBJ2-3	TRBV7-3	.	few	CASSPTGGTDTQYF	TGTGCCAGCAGCCCTACGGGAGGCACAGATACGCAGTATTTT
TRBJ1-1	TRBV7-9	TRBD1	few	CASSLTGLRAEAFF	TGTGCCAGCAGCCTGACAGGGTTGAGGGCTGAAGCTTTCTTT
TRBJ2-5	TRBV7-8	.	.	CASSLASGFKETQYF	TGTGCCAGCAGCTTAGCTAGCGGATTTAAAGAGACCCAGTACTTC
TRBJ2-1	TRBV6-1	TRBD1	many	CASSPGQGDYNEQFF	TGTGCCAGCAGTCCGGGACAGGGAGACTACAATGAGCAGTTCTTC
TRBJ2-2	TRBV7-9	TRBD2	few	CASRPGLAPGELFF	TGTGCCAGCAGGCCGGGACTAGCGCCCGGGGAGCTGTTTTTT
TRBJ2-1	TRBV9	.	.	CASSPLENPYNEQFF	TGTGCCAGCAGCCCCCTAGAGAACCCCTACAATGAGCAGTTCTTC
TRBJ2-2	TRBV12-3/TRBV12-4	TRBD2	few	CASSLSGGTNTGELFF	TGTGCCAGCAGTTTATCGGGGGGTACGAACACCGGGGAGCTGTTTTTT
TRBJ2-1	TRBV11-2	TRBD2	.	CASSSTAVGRGAYNEQFF	TGTGCCAGCAGCTCAACCGCCGTGGGGCGGGGGGCCTACAATGAGCAGTTCTTC
TRBJ2-2	TRBV7-6	TRBD1	.	CASSLNAGTGVTGELFF	TGTGCCAGCAGCTTAAATGCTGGGACAGGGGTCACCGGGGAGCTGTTTTTT
TRBJ1-2	TRBV6-2/TRBV6-3	TRBD1	.	CASREGQGGYGYTF	TGTGCCAGCAGGGAAGGACAGGGCGGCTATGGCTACACCTTC
TRBJ2-2	TRBV7-8	.	.	CASSLGGGNTGELFF	TGTGCCAGCAGCTTAGGTGGGGGGAACACCGGGGAGCTGTTTTTT
TRBJ2-5	TRBV7-2	TRBD2	few	CASSLGERGGLMYQETQYF	TGTGCCAGCAGCTTAGGCGAGCGGGGGGGGCTTATGTACCAAGAGACCCAGTACTTC
TRBJ1-1	TRBV7-9	.	.	CASSPRGGHTEAFF	TGTGCCAGCAGCCCCCGCGGGGGACACACTGAAGCTTTCTTT
TRBJ2-3	TRBV7-6	.	few	CASTSDSGSTSTDTQYF	TGTGCCAGCACCTCCGATAGCGGTTCCACTAGCACAGATACGCAGTATTTT
TRBJ1-4	TRBV12-3/TRBV12-4	TRBD1	.	CASSLRQGGEKLFF	TGTGCCAGCAGTTTAAGACAGGGCGGTGAAAAACTGTTTTTT
TRBJ2-7	TRBV7-2	TRBD2	.	CASSPLAGDRYEQYF	TGTGCCAGCAGCCCACTAGCGGGAGATAGGTACGAGCAGTACTTC
TRBJ2-7	TRBV28	.	.	CASSGPLDEQYF	TGTGCCAGCAGTGGTCCCTTGGACGAGCAGTACTTC
TRBJ2-5	TRBV11-1	TRBD1	.	CASSFPGTVLGGDQYF	TGTGCCAGCAGCTTCCCCGGGACAGTCCTTGGGGGAGACCAGTACTTC
TRBJ2-2	TRBV13	.	.	CASSRTGELFF	TGTGCCAGCAGCAGAACCGGGGAGCTGTTTTTT
TRBJ2-7	TRBV12-3/TRBV12-4	TRBD2	.	CASKNSGGSYEQYF	TGTGCCAGCAAAAATAGCGGGGGGTCCTACGAGCAGTACTTC
TRBJ2-1	TRBV7-2	.	many	CASSPSAAYNEQFF	TGTGCCAGCAGCCCATCGGCCGCCTACAATGAGCAGTTCTTC
TRBJ1-1	TRBV12-3/TRBV12-4	.	few	CASKGWETMNTEAFF	TGTGCCAGCAAGGGATGGGAAACTATGAACACTGAAGCTTTCTTT